Listed below are T cell receptor beta chains from one sample, sequenced in a study of CD8 T cells in Susac syndrome. TCRdb reanalysed the immunoSEQ multiplex PCR reads using MiXCR and keeps one entry per CDR3 protein. The sample yields about 53,000 distinct CDR3 sequences, approximately 95% seen once. The sequenced sample consisted of CD8+ T cells from PBMCs. The receptors come from a human donor with Susac syndrome. The CDR3 runs from the conserved cysteine through the conserved F or W. The D gene is left open where the match is weak. Some rows mark clone size as missing; the rest say once, few, many or name a class of expanded clone.

>TRBV20-1|TRBJ2-1|TRBD2|NA
TGCAGTGCTAGGCGGGGGGATTCCTACAATGAGCAGTTCTTC
CSARRGDSYNEQFF
>TRBV6-6|TRBJ2-3|NA|NA
TGTGCCAGCAATTGGCCGGCAGATACGCAGTATTTT
CASNWPADTQYF
>TRBV29-1|TRBJ1-3|NA|NA
TGCAGCGTTGTGGGGGAAAAGCAGGCTACCGGAAACACCATATATTTT
CSVVGEKQATGNTIYF
>TRBV9|TRBJ2-1|NA|NA
TGTGCCAGCAGCGGCCTCGATGAGCAGTTCTTC
CASSGLDEQFF
>TRBV11-2|TRBJ2-3|NA|NA
TGTGCCAGCAGCCTTACTAACGATCCAGATACGCAGTATTTT
CASSLTNDPDTQYF
>TRBV12-3/TRBV12-4|TRBJ2-4|NA|NA
TGTGCCAGCAGTCGACACCTAGCCAAAAACATTCAGTACTTC
CASSRHLAKNIQYF
>TRBV20-1|TRBJ1-2|TRBD1|NA
TGCAGTGCTAGAGACCCCTTGGGACAGGGGGGCTATGGCTACACCTTC
CSARDPLGQGGYGYTF
>TRBV29-1|TRBJ1-2|TRBD1|NA
TGCAGCGTTGAGGACAGGGGGTATGGCTATGGCTACACCTTC
CSVEDRGYGYGYTF
>TRBV12-3/TRBV12-4|TRBJ2-5|TRBD2|NA
TGTGCCAGCAGGACTAGCGGGGGTCAAGAGACCCAGTACTTC
CASRTSGGQETQYF
>TRBV7-6|TRBJ2-3|NA|NA
TGTGCCAGCAGCAACACAATGAGCACAGATACGCAGTATTTT
CASSNTMSTDTQYF
>TRBV5-1|TRBJ1-2|NA|once
TGCGCCAGCAGCGGAGCGGTAGCTAACTATGGCTACACCTTC
CASSGAVANYGYTF
>TRBV9|TRBJ1-2|TRBD1|NA
TGTGCCAGCAGCCCCCGGACAGGGCATGGCTACACCTTC
CASSPRTGHGYTF
>TRBV7-9|TRBJ1-1|NA|NA
TGTGCCAGCAGCTTAAGTCGGGGGGAGAACACTGAAGCTTTCTTT
CASSLSRGENTEAFF
>TRBV14|TRBJ2-3|NA|once
TGTGCCAGCAGCCAAGATCCATACGGAGTGGGACGGTCGCAGTATTTT
CASSQDPYGVGRSQYF
>TRBV5-4|TRBJ2-3|NA|NA
TGTGCCAGCAGAGTTGGGGGGAGGAGCACAGATACGCAGTATTTT
CASRVGGRSTDTQYF
>TRBV13|TRBJ2-1|TRBD2|NA
TGTGCCAGCACCTCCCCCCAGGCCAGCGGGGGCATGAATGAGCAGTTCTTC
CASTSPQASGGMNEQFF
>TRBV3-1|TRBJ2-7|TRBD1|NA
TGTGCCAGCAGCCAAGATGCGCGGGACAGGGCCCACGAGCAGTACTTC
CASSQDARDRAHEQYF
>TRBV7-3|TRBJ2-1|NA|NA
TGTGCCAGCAGCTCCCATTTCAATGAGCAGTTCTTC
CASSSHFNEQFF
>TRBV7-6|TRBJ2-3|NA|once
TGTGCCAGCAGCTACTTAGCGGTCCTCACAGATACGCAGTATTTT
CASSYLAVLTDTQYF